This T cell receptor (beta chain) was sequenced in a study of post-analysis software for immune sequencing data. Regarding the study as a whole: The F measure placed samples prepared in the same batch into strongly shared clusters. The study found significantly lower normalized Chao1 diversity in multiple sclerosis patients than in controls. Patients carried several TRBV segments more frequently than controls did, and TRBV5-6, TRBV5-1 and TRBV20-1 were among them.

Presence of unique molecular identifiers characterized the TCR beta cDNA libraries. In TCRdb, the PCR reads were re-called with MiXCR into one record per CDR3 protein. The profile covers roughly 800,000 distinct CDR3 sequences, with 35% to 55% appearing a single time and approximately 5% taken by the ten largest. Comment on this clonotype: Its target is unknown.

The CDR3 has 17 residues. Germline V CDR1 and CDR2: LNHNV, YYDKDF (reference sequence). V trimming: 0 bases; J trimming: 5 bases; junction bases outside the gene matches: 12. The sequenced sample was blood. This TCR was sampled from a girl between 5 and 17 years old with multiple sclerosis. The gene calls are TRBV15 and TRBJ2-5; 7 positions match TRBD1. The CDR3 region is CATSRDRRTGWGETQYF. The CDR3 nucleotides are TGTGCCACCAGCAGAGACCGGAGGACAGGTTGGGGTGAGACCCAGTACTTC.